This is a list of T cell receptor beta chains from one sample in a study of T cell responses to AZD1222 COVID-19 vaccine. Sequenced by immunoSEQ multiplex PCR; TCRdb stores in-frame clones only, minus some. Of 150,000 or so clones in the sample, approximately 91% were seen once. The source was peripheral blood, collected 28 days after the second AZD1222 dose. The receptors shown here come from an adult who received the AZD1222 COVID-19 vaccine. Each CDR3 is given with its conserved first and last residue. The D gene is left open where the match is weak. A row's size may be missing; if present it is once, few, many or a size class.

V gene: TRBV7-8
J gene: TRBJ2-5
clone size: -
CDR3 length: 15
D gene: TRBD2
CDR3 DNA: TGTGCCAGCAGCTTACTAGCGGGGGGCGGAGAGACCCAGTACTTC
CDR3 protein: CASSLLAGGGETQYF

V gene: TRBV9
J gene: TRBJ2-3
clone size: -
CDR3 length: 14
D gene: -
CDR3 DNA: TGTGCCAGCAGAGGAGGGGGAGGGACAGATACGCAGTATTTT
CDR3 protein: CASRGGGGTDTQYF

V gene: TRBV10-3
J gene: TRBJ2-5
clone size: -
CDR3 length: 16
D gene: TRBD2
CDR3 DNA: TGTGCCATCAGTGATCCCGGGCTAGCGGGAGGTGAGACCCAGTACTTC
CDR3 protein: CAISDPGLAGGETQYF

V gene: TRBV30
J gene: TRBJ1-2
clone size: -
CDR3 length: 12
D gene: -
CDR3 DNA: TGTGCCTGCCGGTGGGGCTCTATTGGCTACACCTTC
CDR3 protein: CACRWGSIGYTF

V gene: TRBV2
J gene: TRBJ2-1
clone size: once
CDR3 length: 12
D gene: -
CDR3 DNA: TGTGCCAGCGCCCCGCCCTACAATGAGCAGTTCTTC
CDR3 protein: CASAPPYNEQFF

V gene: TRBV20-1
J gene: TRBJ1-2
clone size: -
CDR3 length: 11
D gene: -
CDR3 DNA: TGCAGTGCTAGAGGGACGTCCGGCTACACCTTC
CDR3 protein: CSARGTSGYTF

V gene: TRBV5-6
J gene: TRBJ2-1
clone size: -
CDR3 length: 16
D gene: -
CDR3 DNA: TGTGCCAGCAGCTTCGAAAGGGGGTTGCTATACAATGAGCAGTTCTTC
CDR3 protein: CASSFERGLLYNEQFF

V gene: TRBV10-1
J gene: TRBJ2-1
clone size: -
CDR3 length: 12
D gene: -
CDR3 DNA: TGCGCCAGCAGTGGCGGGAATCGTGAGCAGTTCTTC
CDR3 protein: CASSGGNREQFF

V gene: TRBV30
J gene: TRBJ1-2
clone size: -
CDR3 length: 13
D gene: TRBD1
CDR3 DNA: TGTGCCTGTTACAGGGGGCGCGACTATGGCTACACCTTC
CDR3 protein: CACYRGRDYGYTF

V gene: TRBV7-9
J gene: TRBJ1-5
clone size: -
CDR3 length: 13
D gene: -
CDR3 DNA: TGTGCCAGCAGCTTAACGGGGAATCAGCCCCAGCATTTT
CDR3 protein: CASSLTGNQPQHF

V gene: TRBV19
J gene: TRBJ2-3
clone size: -
CDR3 length: 17
D gene: TRBD2
CDR3 DNA: TGTGCCAGTAGACCGGGCAGGAGGACTAGCGGGAGTAGTACGCAGTATTTT
CDR3 protein: CASRPGRRTSGSSTQYF

V gene: TRBV2
J gene: TRBJ2-2
clone size: -
CDR3 length: 14
D gene: -
CDR3 DNA: TGTGCCAGTGGGAGGGGGCGATATTCCGGGGAGCTGTTTTTT
CDR3 protein: CASGRGRYSGELFF

V gene: TRBV7-9
J gene: TRBJ2-1
clone size: -
CDR3 length: 11
D gene: -
CDR3 DNA: TGTGCCAGCACTCCCGTGGATGAGCAGTTCTTC
CDR3 protein: CASTPVDEQFF

V gene: TRBV18
J gene: TRBJ1-5
clone size: -
CDR3 length: 14
D gene: TRBD1
CDR3 DNA: TGTGCCAGCTCACCAGGGACAGGGTGGGAGCCCCAGCATTTT
CDR3 protein: CASSPGTGWEPQHF

V gene: TRBV19
J gene: TRBJ1-3
clone size: -
CDR3 length: 13
D gene: -
CDR3 DNA: TGTGCCATCCGGGAGAGCTCTGGAAACACCATATATTTT
CDR3 protein: CAIRESSGNTIYF

V gene: TRBV28
J gene: TRBJ1-5
clone size: -
CDR3 length: 17
D gene: TRBD1
CDR3 DNA: TGTGCCAGCAGTTTTAAGATAGGACAGGTGAGCAATCAGCCCCAGCATTTT
CDR3 protein: CASSFKIGQVSNQPQHF

V gene: TRBV18
J gene: TRBJ2-5
clone size: few
CDR3 length: 13
D gene: -
CDR3 DNA: TGTGCCAGCTCACCACCGAGCTCTGAGACCCAGTACTTC
CDR3 protein: CASSPPSSETQYF

V gene: TRBV5-1
J gene: TRBJ2-3
clone size: -
CDR3 length: 14
D gene: -
CDR3 DNA: TGCGCCAGCAGCTCCCGGACCGGCACAGATACGCAGTATTTT
CDR3 protein: CASSSRTGTDTQYF

V gene: TRBV7-8
J gene: TRBJ2-7
clone size: -
CDR3 length: 15
D gene: TRBD2
CDR3 DNA: TGTGCCAGCAGCTTCTGGCGGGGGGCCACGGGGGAGCAGTACTTC
CDR3 protein: CASSFWRGATGEQYF

V gene: TRBV5-4
J gene: TRBJ2-7
clone size: -
CDR3 length: 15
D gene: TRBD1
CDR3 DNA: TGTGCCAGCAGCTTGGGACAGGGGAAGGGCTACGAGCAGTACTTC
CDR3 protein: CASSLGQGKGYEQYF

V gene: TRBV3-1/TRBV3-2
J gene: TRBJ2-1
clone size: -
CDR3 length: 14
D gene: TRBD2
CDR3 DNA: TGTGCCAGCCGCGCCTCCGGGAGGTGGGATGAGCAGTTCTTC
CDR3 protein: CASRASGRWDEQFF

V gene: TRBV10-3
J gene: TRBJ2-7
clone size: -
CDR3 length: 14
D gene: TRBD1
CDR3 DNA: TGTGCCATCAGCTTCGGGACAGGGGGCTACGAGCAGTACTTC
CDR3 protein: CAISFGTGGYEQYF

V gene: TRBV7-9
J gene: TRBJ2-1
clone size: -
CDR3 length: 14
D gene: -
CDR3 DNA: TGTGCCAGCAGCTTAGTAGGGGGAGCGGGCGAGCAGTTCTTC
CDR3 protein: CASSLVGGAGEQFF

V gene: TRBV20-1
J gene: TRBJ1-4
clone size: -
CDR3 length: 11
D gene: -
CDR3 DNA: TGCAGTGCAGGGCGGCGGGAAAAACTGTTTTTT
CDR3 protein: CSAGRREKLFF

V gene: TRBV27
J gene: TRBJ1-5
clone size: many
CDR3 length: 15
D gene: -
CDR3 DNA: TGTGCCAGCGGCCCCGGGACCTCTAGCAATCAGCCCCAGCATTTT
CDR3 protein: CASGPGTSSNQPQHF

V gene: TRBV12-3/TRBV12-4
J gene: TRBJ1-1
clone size: -
CDR3 length: 11
D gene: -
CDR3 DNA: TGTGCCAGCAGTTTTAGCTCTGAAGCTTTCTTT
CDR3 protein: CASSFSSEAFF

V gene: TRBV5-4
J gene: TRBJ1-2
clone size: -
CDR3 length: 17
D gene: -
CDR3 DNA: TGTGCCAGCAGCGGAAAGAGGGGCGGCTGGCCATCCTATGGCTACACCTTC
CDR3 protein: CASSGKRGGWPSYGYTF

V gene: TRBV4-1
J gene: TRBJ2-2
clone size: -
CDR3 length: 15
D gene: TRBD1
CDR3 DNA: TGCGCCAGCAGCCGGGGGACAGGTTCCGGCCGGGAGCTGTTTTTT
CDR3 protein: CASSRGTGSGRELFF